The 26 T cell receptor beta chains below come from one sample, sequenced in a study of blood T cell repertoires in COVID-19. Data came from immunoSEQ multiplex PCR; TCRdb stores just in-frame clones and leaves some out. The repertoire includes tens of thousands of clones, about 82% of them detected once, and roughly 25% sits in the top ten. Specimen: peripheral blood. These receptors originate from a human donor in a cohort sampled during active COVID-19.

The CDR3 bases are TGTGCCAGCAGTTCCGGGGGGGAGCAGTACTTC. Protein sequence: CASSSGGEQYF. The chain uses TRBV12-3 or TRBV12-4 and TRBJ2-7; 7 nucleotides align to TRBD2. The CDR3 has 11 residues. Trimming at V came to 4 bases and at J to 7 bases, leaving 1 base not matched to a gene.

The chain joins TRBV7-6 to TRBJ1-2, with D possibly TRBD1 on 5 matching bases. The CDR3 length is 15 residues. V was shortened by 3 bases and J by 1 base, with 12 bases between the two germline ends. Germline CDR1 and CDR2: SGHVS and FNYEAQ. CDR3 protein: CASSLGQPHNYGYTF. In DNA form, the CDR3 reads TGTGCCAGCAGCTTGGGGCAGCCGCATAACTATGGCTACACCTTC.

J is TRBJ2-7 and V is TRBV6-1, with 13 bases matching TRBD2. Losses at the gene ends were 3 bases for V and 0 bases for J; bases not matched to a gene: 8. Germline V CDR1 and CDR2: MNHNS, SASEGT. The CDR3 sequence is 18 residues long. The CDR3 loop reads CASSDPTSGGLLSYEQYF. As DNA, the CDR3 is TGTGCCAGCAGTGACCCGACTAGCGGGGGGCTACTCTCCTACGAGCAGTACTTC.

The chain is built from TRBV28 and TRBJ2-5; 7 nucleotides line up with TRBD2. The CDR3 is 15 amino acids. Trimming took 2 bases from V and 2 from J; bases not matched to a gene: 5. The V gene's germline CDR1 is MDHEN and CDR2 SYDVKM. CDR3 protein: CASSLLSSGQETQYF. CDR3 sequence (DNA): TGTGCCAGCAGTTTACTTTCTAGCGGACAAGAGACCCAGTACTTC.

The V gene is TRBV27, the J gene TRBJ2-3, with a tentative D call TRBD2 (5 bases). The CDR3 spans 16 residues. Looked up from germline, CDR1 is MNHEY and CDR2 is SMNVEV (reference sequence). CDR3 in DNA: TGTGCTTCCCCGGCTAGCCCACCCAACAGCACAGATACGCAGTATTTT. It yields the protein CASPASPPNSTDTQYF.

CDR3 amino acids: CASSQRLPPPGDEQFF. The CDR3, as DNA: TGTGCCAGCAGCCAAAGACTCCCACCGCCGGGTGATGAGCAGTTCTTC. The chain recombines TRBV27 with TRBJ2-1; D remains unclear. Trimming took 6 bases from V and 8 from J, leaving 23 bases between them. Per germline, CDR1 MNHEY and CDR2 SMNVEV (reference sequence). The CDR3 extends over 16 amino acids.

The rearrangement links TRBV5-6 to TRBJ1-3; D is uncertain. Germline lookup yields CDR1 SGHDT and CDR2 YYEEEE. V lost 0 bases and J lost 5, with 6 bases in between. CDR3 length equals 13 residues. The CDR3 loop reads CASSLAVRNTIYF. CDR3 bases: TGTGCCAGCAGCTTGGCCGTAAGAAACACCATATATTTT.

The CDR3 DNA follows: TGTGCCACCAGTGATACTAGTGGACAGGGGGAAGGGGAGCAGTACTTC. It codes for CATSDTSGQGEGEQYF. The chain couples TRBV24-1 to TRBJ2-7; 10 bases are a match to TRBD1. This CDR3 is built from 16 residues. The junction had 11 bases not matched to a gene; V was cut back by 3 bases and J by 7 bases. Germline V gives CDR1 KGHDR, CDR2 SFDVKD.

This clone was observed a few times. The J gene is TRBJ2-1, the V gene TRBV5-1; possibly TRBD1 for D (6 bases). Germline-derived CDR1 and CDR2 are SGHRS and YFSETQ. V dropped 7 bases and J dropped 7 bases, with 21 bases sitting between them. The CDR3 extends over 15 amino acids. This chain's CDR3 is CASFMGDIRRNEQFF. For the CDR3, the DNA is TGCGCCAGCTTTATGGGGGACATAAGAAGGAATGAGCAGTTCTTC. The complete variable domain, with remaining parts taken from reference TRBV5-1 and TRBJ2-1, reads KAGVTQTPRYLIKTRGQQVTLSCSPISGHRSVSWYQQTPGQGLQFLFEYFSETQRNKGNFPGRFSGRQFSNSRSEMNVSTLELGDSALYLCASFMGDIRRNEQFFGPGTRLTVL.

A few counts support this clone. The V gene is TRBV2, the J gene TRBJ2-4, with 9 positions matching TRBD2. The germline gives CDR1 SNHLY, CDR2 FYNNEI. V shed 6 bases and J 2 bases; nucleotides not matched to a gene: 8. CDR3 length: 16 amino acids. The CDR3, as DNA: TGTGCCAGCAGGCGAGGGACTAGCAGGTCCAAAAACATTCAGTACTTC. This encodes CASRRGTSRSKNIQYF.

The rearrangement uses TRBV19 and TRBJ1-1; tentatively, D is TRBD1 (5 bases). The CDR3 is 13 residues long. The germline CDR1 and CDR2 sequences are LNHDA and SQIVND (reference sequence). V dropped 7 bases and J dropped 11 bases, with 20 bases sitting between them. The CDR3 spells CASMQSGGRLAFF. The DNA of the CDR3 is TGTGCCAGTATGCAGAGCGGGGGAAGATTGGCTTTCTTT.

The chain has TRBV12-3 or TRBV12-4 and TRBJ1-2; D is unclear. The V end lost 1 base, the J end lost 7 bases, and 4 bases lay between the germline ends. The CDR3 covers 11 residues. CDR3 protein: CASSLGAGYTF. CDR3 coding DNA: TGTGCCAGCAGTTTAGGGGCTGGCTACACCTTC.

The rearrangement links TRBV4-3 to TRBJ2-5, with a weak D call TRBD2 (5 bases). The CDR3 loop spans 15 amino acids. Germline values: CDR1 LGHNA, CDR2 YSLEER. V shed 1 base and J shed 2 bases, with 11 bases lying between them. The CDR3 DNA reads TGCGCCAGCAGCCAAGGGTCCGGGGAGCAAGAGACCCAGTACTTC. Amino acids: CASSQGSGEQETQYF.

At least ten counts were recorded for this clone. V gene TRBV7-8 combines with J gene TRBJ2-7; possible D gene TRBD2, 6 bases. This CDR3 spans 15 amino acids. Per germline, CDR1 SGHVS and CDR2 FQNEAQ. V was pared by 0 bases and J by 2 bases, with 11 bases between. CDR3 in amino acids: CASSLAGGPAYEQYF. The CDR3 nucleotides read TGTGCCAGCAGCTTAGCTGGAGGGCCGGCCTACGAGCAGTACTTC.

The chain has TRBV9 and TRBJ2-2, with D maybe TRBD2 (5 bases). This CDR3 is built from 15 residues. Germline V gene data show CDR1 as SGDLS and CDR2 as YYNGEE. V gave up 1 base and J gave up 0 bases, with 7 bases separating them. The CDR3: CASSVLGTNTGELFF. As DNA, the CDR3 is TGTGCCAGCAGCGTACTCGGGACGAACACCGGGGAGCTGTTTTTT.

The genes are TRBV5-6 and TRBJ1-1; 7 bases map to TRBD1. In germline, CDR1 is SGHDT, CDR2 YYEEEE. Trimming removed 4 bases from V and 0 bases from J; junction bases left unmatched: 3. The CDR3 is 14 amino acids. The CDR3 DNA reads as TGTGCCAGCAGCGTGGGACAGCTGAACACTGAAGCTTTCTTT. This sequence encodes CASSVGQLNTEAFF.

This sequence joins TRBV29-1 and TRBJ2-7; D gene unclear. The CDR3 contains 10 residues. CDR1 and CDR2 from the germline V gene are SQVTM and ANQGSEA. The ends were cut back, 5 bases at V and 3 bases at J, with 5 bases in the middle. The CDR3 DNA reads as TGCAGCGTTCCCCTCTACGAGCAGTACTTC. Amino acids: CSVPLYEQYF.

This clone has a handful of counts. The chain's CDR3 is CASSYMAVSYNEQFF. CDR3 DNA sequence: TGTGCCAGCAGTTACATGGCCGTAAGTTACAATGAGCAGTTCTTC. The V call is TRBV6-6, the J call TRBJ2-1; D is ambiguous. CDR1 is MNHNY, CDR2 SVGAGI, per germline (reference sequence). Between the trimmed V and J ends, which lost 2 bases and 4 bases, there was a span of 12 bases. This CDR3 is 15 amino acids long.

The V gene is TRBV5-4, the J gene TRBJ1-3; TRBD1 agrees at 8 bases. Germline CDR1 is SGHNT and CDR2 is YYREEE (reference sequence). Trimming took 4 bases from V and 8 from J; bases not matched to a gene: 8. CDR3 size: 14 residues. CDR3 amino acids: CASSLGQGKDTIYF. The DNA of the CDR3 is TGTGCCAGCAGCCTCGGACAGGGCAAGGACACCATATATTTT.

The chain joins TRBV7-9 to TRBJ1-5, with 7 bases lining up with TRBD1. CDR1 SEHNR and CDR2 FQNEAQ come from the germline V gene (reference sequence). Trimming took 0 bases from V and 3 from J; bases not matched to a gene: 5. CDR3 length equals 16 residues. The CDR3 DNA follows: TGTGCCAGCAGCTTAGCCACAGGACAGGACAATCAGCCCCAGCATTTT. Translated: CASSLATGQDNQPQHF.

The CDR3 spells CAISESATRYEQYF. The CDR3 DNA is TGTGCCATCAGTGAGTCTGCCACCCGGTACGAGCAGTACTTC. The chain recombines TRBV10-3 with TRBJ2-7; D is unresolved. There are 14 residues in the CDR3. V was pared by 0 bases and J by 4 bases, with 10 bases between. Germline V CDR1 and CDR2: ENHRY, SYGVKD.

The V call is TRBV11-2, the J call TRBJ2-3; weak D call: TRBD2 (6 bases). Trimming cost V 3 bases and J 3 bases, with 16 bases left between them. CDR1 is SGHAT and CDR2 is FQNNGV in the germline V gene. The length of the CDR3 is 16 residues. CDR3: CASSLWRGRGTDTQYF. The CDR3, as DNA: TGTGCCAGCAGCTTGTGGCGGGGAAGGGGAACAGATACGCAGTATTTT.

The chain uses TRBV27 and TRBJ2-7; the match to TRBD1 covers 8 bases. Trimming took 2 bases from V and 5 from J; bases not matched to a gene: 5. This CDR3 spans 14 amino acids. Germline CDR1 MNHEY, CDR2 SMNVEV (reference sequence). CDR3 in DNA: TGTGCCAGCAGTTTACGCCAGGGGGCCGACGAGCAGTACTTC. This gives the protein CASSLRQGADEQYF.

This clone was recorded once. The CDR3 nucleotides read TGTGCCAGCAGCTTGAGGGGAGGACTTAGCACAGATACGCAGTATTTT. Translated: CASSLRGGLSTDTQYF. The V call is TRBV5-4, the J call TRBJ2-3; maybe TRBD2 (6 bases). CDR1 and CDR2 from the germline V gene are SGHNT and YYREEE (reference sequence). The CDR3 loop spans 16 amino acids. The ends were cut back, 1 base at V and 0 bases at J, with 12 bases in the middle.

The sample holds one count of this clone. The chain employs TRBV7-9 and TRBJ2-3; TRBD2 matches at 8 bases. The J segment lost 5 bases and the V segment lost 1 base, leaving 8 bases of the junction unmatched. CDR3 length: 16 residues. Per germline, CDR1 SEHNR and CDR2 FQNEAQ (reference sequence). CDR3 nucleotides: TGTGCCAGCAGCTTAGGAGACGGGAGGGCCATAGATACGCAGTATTTT. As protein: CASSLGDGRAIDTQYF. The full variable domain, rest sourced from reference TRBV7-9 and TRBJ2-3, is DTGVSQNPRHKITKRGQNVTFRCDPISEHNRLYWYRQTLGQGPEFLTYFQNEAQLEKSRLLSDRFSAERPKGSFSTLEIQRTEQGDSAMYLCASSLGDGRAIDTQYFGPGTRLTVL.

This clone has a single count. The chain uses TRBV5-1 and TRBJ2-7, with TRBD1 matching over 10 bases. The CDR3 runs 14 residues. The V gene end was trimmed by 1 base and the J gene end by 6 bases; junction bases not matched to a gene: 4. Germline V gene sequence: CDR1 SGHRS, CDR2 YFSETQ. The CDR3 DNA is TGCGCCAGCAGCTTGTTGACAGGGGGCCGCGAGCAGTACTTC. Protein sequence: CASSLLTGGREQYF.